This passage covers 17 T cell receptor beta chains from one sample sequenced in a study of blood T cells in healthy people across ages. The second PCR ran 7 to 11 cycles with a sample-barcoded 5' primer and J-beta primers. MiXCR was run by TCRdb on the 5' RACE reads, yielding one entry per CDR3 protein. Of about 760,000 distinct CDR3 sequences in the sample, roughly 25% are singletons; the top ten hold under 9.5%. These records were also assigned to another study, of T cells of mothers and their children.

The sequencing input was blood. These TCRs come from a boy aged 10-17 years in good health.

The rearrangement links TRBV12-3 or TRBV12-4 to TRBJ2-6; 9 bases are shared with TRBD1. The CDR3 loop spans 16 amino acids. The ends lost 6 bases at V and 4 bases at J; junction bases unmatched: 7. CDR3: CASSGTGTPGANVLTF. The DNA for the CDR3 is TGTGCCAGCAGCGGGACAGGGACACCCGGGGCCAACGTCCTGACTTTC.

This chain links TRBV7-9 with TRBJ2-7, with D possibly matching TRBD2 (5 bases). The better agreement between TRBJ2-1 and the DNA end casts doubt on the J call. In germline, CDR1 is SEHNR, CDR2 FQNEAQ (reference sequence). The CDR3 spans 13 residues. The CDR3 loop reads CASSSDRGNEQFF. CDR3 sequence (DNA): TGTGCCAGCAGCTCCGATCGGGGTAATGAGCAGTTCTTC.

V is TRBV27 and J is TRBJ2-5; D is possibly TRBD2 (6 bases). The end of the DNA aligns better with TRBJ2-7, so the J call may be wrong. CDR1 MNHEY and CDR2 SMNVEV come from the germline V gene (reference sequence). The CDR3 runs to 14 residues. The CDR3 is CASSFSWGRYEQYF. Written as DNA, the CDR3 is TGTGCCAGCAGTTTCAGTTGGGGGAGGTACGAGCAGTACTTC.

V and J are TRBV7-2 and TRBJ1-1; a weak D match, TRBD1 (5 bases). This CDR3 has 13 amino acids. CDR1 is SGHTA and CDR2 is FQGNSA in the germline V gene. V was pared by 4 bases and J by 4 bases, with 10 bases between. For the CDR3, the DNA is TGTGCCAGCAGCTCTATGGGGGGCACTGAAGCTTTCTTT. Translating it yields CASSSMGGTEAFF. Full variable domain (rest looked up from reference TRBV7-2 and TRBJ1-1): GAGVSQSPSNKVTEKGKDVELRCDPISGHTALYWYRQSLGQGLEFLIYFQGNSAPDKSGLPSDRFSAERTGGSVSTLTIQRTQQEDSAVYLCASSSMGGTEAFFGQGTRLTVV.

A few counts support this clonotype. The rearrangement uses TRBV5-1 and TRBJ2-3; 7 positions match TRBD1. Per the germline V gene, CDR1 is SGHRS and CDR2 is YFSETQ. The CDR3 loop spans 16 amino acids. V was clipped by 0 bases and J by 4 bases; unmatched bases: 8. The CDR3 loop is CASSLDRGSRADTQYF. CDR3 in DNA: TGCGCCAGCAGCTTGGACAGGGGATCTAGGGCAGATACGCAGTATTTT.

DNA for the CDR3: TGCAGCGTTGTCACCCCACGGGGCGTAAACTATGGCTACACCTTC. Translated: CSVVTPRGVNYGYTF. This sequence joins TRBV29-1 and TRBJ1-2; tentatively, D is TRBD1 (5 bases). There are 15 residues in the CDR3. Germline-derived CDR1 and CDR2 are SQVTM and ANQGSEA. The V end lost 4 bases, the J end lost 2 bases, and 17 bases lay between the germline ends.

The rearrangement uses TRBV9 and TRBJ2-5, with a weak D call TRBD2 (5 bases). The end of the DNA fits TRBJ2-7 better, so the J call may be wrong. CDR1 SGDLS and CDR2 YYNGEE come from the germline V gene. The CDR3 spans 16 residues. The CDR3, as DNA: TGTGCCAGCAGCGTATCGCTCGGGATCAACCCGGGCGAGCAGTACTTC. Its translation is CASSVSLGINPGEQYF.

This clonotype appeared a few times. The chain employs TRBV5-5 and TRBJ1-6; D gene unclear. Trimming took off 1 base at V and 7 bases at J, with 9 bases between the two ends. The CDR3 extends over 14 amino acids. Germline V gives CDR1 SGHKS, CDR2 YYEKEE (reference sequence). CDR3 sequence (DNA): TGTGCCAGCAGCTTGAGCAGTGGAAATTCACCCCTCCACTTT. Translated: CASSLSSGNSPLHF.

This clonotype is medium-sized by share. The chain uses TRBV20-1 and TRBJ1-6, with 7 bases lining up with TRBD1. Germline V gives CDR1 DFQATT, CDR2 SNEGSKA (reference sequence). Trimming cost V 0 bases and J 5 bases; bases outside gene matches: 4. The CDR3 totals 15 residues. The CDR3 DNA follows: TGCAGTGCTAGAGACCCCGGACAGGATAATTCACCCCTCCACTTT. This sequence encodes CSARDPGQDNSPLHF.

The chain uses TRBV12-3 or TRBV12-4 and TRBJ2-1; 9 bases match TRBD2. This CDR3 comprises 15 residues. V lost 4 bases, J lost 4 bases, and 5 bases stayed unmatched. The CDR3 protein is CASSSGTSIYNEQFF. The CDR3 region has the DNA TGTGCCAGCAGTTCCGGGACTAGCATATACAATGAGCAGTTCTTC.

This chain joins TRBV20-1 and TRBJ2-5; D possibly corresponds to TRBD2 (6 bases). V dropped 3 bases and J dropped 5 bases, with 22 bases sitting between them. The CDR3 loop spans 16 amino acids. The germline CDR1 and CDR2 sequences are DFQATT and SNEGSKA (reference sequence). The CDR3: CSARVPTGGVWETQYF. The DNA for the CDR3 is TGCAGTGCTAGGGTCCCCACCGGAGGGGTGTGGGAGACCCAGTACTTC.

The chain links TRBV12-3 or TRBV12-4 to TRBJ2-5; D unresolved. The CDR3 covers 14 residues. V was trimmed by 0 bases and J by 5 bases, leaving 10 bases between them. CDR3 coding DNA: TGTGCCAGCAGTTTAGCGCGGAATTCGGAGACCCAGTACTTC. Protein: CASSLARNSETQYF.

The chain couples TRBV7-2 to TRBJ2-7, with 9 nucleotides matching TRBD2. V lost 5 bases, J lost 6 bases, and 8 bases stayed unmatched. The CDR3 sequence is 14 residues long. CDR1 and CDR2 (germline): SGHTA, FQGNSA. CDR3 residues: CASSPGTSSGEQYF. The CDR3 nucleotides are TGTGCCAGCAGCCCGGGGACTAGCTCCGGCGAGCAGTACTTC.

The rearrangement joins TRBV20-1 to TRBJ1-4; possible D gene TRBD1, 5 bases. V gave up 0 bases and J gave up 7 bases, with 6 bases separating them. This CDR3 has 12 amino acids. From germline, CDR1 is DFQATT and CDR2 SNEGSKA (reference sequence). The CDR3 is CSAREDTEKLFF. The CDR3 coding sequence is TGCAGTGCTAGAGAGGACACTGAAAAACTGTTTTTT.

This clonotype was seen more than once but under ten times. The CDR3 does not close with the conserved phenylalanine or tryptophan, likely indicating a read error. The chain joins TRBV7-2 to TRBJ1-1, with TRBD1 matching over 8 bases. The length of the CDR3 is 15 residues. V shed 2 bases, J shed 1 base, and the junction held 3 bases outside the gene matches. From germline, CDR1 is SGHTA and CDR2 FQGNSA. Here the CDR3 reads CASSLLGTGNTEAFL. DNA for the CDR3: TGTGCCAGCAGCTTACTTGGGACAGGGAACACTGAAGCTTTCCTT.

This clonotype was detected only a few times. The gene calls are TRBV20-1 and TRBJ2-3, with D possibly matching TRBD2 (6 bases). The germline CDR1 and CDR2 sequences are DFQATT and SNEGSKA (reference sequence). Trimming left V 0 bases short and J 5 bases short, with 12 bases between. The CDR3 extends over 14 amino acids. CDR3 coding DNA: TGCAGTGCTAGAGATTCCGGGGGTGGAGATACGCAGTATTTT. This gives the protein CSARDSGGGDTQYF.

Concerning this clonotype itself: Germline and junction disagree at one end, which may indicate a read error. V gene TRBV6-4 combines with J gene TRBJ2-5; D remains ambiguous. The CDR3 has 17 amino acids. Germline CDR1 is MRHNA and CDR2 is SNTAGT. The CDR3 region is CASSTGRLGQSYNEQFF. The CDR3 DNA reads TGTGCCAGCAGTACTGGACGATTGGGCCAATCCTACAATGAGCAATTCTTC.